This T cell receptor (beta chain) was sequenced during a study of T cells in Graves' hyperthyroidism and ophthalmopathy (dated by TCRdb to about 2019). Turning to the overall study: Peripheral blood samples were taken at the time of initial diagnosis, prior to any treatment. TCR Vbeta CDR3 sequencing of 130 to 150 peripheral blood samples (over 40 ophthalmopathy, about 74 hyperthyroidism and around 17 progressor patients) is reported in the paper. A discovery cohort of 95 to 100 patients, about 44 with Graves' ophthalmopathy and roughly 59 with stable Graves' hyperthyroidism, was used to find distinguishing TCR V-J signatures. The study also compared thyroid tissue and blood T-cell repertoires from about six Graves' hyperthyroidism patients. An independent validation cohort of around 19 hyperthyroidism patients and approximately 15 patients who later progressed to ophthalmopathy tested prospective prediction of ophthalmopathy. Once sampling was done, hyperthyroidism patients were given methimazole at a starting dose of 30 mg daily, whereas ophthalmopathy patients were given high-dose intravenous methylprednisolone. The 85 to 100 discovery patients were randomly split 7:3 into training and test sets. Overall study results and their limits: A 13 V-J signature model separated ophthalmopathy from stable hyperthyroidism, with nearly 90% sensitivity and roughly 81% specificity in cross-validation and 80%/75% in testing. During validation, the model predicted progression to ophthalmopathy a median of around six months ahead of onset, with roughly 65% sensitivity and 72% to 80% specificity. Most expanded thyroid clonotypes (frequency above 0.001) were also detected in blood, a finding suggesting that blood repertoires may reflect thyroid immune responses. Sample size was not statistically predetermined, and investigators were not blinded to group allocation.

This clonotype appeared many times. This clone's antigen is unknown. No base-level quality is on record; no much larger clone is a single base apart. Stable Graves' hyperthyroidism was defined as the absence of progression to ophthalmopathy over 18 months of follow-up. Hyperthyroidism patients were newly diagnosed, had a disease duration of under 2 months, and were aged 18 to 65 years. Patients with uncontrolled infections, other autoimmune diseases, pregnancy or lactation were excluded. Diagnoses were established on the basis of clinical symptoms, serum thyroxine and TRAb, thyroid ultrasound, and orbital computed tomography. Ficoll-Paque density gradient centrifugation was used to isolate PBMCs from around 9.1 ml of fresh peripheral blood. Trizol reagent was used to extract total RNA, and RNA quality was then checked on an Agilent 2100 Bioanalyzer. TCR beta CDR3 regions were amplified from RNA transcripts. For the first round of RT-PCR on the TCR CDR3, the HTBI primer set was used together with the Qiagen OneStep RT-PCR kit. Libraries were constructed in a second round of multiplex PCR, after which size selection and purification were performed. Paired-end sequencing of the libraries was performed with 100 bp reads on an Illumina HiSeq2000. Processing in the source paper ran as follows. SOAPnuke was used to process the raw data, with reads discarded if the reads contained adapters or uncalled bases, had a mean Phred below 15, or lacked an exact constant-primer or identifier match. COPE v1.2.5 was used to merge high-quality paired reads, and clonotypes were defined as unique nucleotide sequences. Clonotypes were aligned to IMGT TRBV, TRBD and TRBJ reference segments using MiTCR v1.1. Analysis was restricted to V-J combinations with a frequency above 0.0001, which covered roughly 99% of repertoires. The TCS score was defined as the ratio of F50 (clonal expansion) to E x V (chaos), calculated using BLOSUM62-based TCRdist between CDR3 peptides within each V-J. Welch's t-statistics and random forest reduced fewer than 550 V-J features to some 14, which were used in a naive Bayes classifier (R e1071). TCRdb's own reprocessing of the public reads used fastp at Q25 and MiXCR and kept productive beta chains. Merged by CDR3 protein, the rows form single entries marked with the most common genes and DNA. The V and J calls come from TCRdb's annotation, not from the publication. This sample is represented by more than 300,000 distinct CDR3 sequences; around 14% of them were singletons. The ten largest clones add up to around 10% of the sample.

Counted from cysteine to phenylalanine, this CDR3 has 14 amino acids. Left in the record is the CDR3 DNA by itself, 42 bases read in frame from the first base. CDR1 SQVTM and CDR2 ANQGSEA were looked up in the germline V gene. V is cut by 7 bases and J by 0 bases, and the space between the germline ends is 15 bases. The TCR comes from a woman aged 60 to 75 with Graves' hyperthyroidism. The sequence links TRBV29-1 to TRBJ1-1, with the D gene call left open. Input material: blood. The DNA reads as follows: TGCAGCGCGGCGACGGACTCCATGAACACTGAAGCTTTCTTT. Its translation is CSAATDSMNTEAFF.